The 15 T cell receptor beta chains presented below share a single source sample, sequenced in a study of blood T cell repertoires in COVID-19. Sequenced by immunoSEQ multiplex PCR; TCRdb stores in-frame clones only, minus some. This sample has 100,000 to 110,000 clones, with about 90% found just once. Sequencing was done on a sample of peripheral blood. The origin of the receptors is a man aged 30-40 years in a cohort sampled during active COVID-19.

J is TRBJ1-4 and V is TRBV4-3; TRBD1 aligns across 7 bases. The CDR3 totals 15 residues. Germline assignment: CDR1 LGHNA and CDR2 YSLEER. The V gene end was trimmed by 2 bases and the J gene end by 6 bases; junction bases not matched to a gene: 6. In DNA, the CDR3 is TGCGCCAGCAGCCAACGAGGGGGCGCGGATGAAAAACTGTTTTTT. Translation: CASSQRGGADEKLFF.

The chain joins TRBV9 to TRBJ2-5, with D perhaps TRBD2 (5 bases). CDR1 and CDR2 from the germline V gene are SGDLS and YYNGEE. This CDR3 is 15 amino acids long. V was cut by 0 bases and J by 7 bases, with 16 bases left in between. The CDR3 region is CASSVGLDSKGTQYF. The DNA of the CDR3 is TGTGCCAGCAGCGTAGGGTTGGACTCCAAGGGGACCCAGTACTTC. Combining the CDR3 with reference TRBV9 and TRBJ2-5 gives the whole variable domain DSGVTQTPKHLITATGQRVTLRCSPRSGDLSVYWYQQSLDQGLQFLIQYYNGEERAKGNILERFSAQQFPDLHSELNLSSLELGDSALYFCASSVGLDSKGTQYFGPGTRLLVL.

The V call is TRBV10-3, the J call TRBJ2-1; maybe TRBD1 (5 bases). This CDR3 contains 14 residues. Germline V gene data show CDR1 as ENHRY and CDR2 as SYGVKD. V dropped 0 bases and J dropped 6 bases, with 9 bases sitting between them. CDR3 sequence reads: CAISESGRANEQFF. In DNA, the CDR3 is TGTGCCATCAGTGAGTCGGGCAGGGCCAATGAGCAGTTCTTC.

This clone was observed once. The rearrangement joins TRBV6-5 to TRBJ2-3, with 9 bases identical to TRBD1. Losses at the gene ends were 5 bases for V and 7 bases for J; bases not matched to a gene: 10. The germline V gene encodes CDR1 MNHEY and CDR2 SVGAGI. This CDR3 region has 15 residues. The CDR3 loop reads CASSLGQGISNTQYF. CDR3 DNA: TGTGCCAGCAGTCTCGGACAGGGGATTAGCAATACGCAGTATTTT.

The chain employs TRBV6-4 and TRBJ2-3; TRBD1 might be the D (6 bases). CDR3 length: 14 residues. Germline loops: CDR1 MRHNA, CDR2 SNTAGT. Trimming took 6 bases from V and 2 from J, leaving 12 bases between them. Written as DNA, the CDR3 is TGTGCCAGCAGGCAGGGGTCATACACAGATACGCAGTATTTT. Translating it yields CASRQGSYTDTQYF.

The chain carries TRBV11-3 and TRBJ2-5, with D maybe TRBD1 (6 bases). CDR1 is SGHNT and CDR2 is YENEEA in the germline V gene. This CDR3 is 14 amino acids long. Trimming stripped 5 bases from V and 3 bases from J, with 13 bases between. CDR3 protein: CASSLRGKEETQYF. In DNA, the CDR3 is TGTGCCAGCAGCCTCAGGGGAAAAGAAGAGACCCAGTACTTC.

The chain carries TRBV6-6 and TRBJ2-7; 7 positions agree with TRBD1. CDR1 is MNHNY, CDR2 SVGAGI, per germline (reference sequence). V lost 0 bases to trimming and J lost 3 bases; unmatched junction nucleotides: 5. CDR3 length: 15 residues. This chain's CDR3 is CASSYSEDRFYEQYF. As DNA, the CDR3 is TGTGCCAGCAGTTACTCCGAGGACAGGTTCTACGAGCAGTACTTC.

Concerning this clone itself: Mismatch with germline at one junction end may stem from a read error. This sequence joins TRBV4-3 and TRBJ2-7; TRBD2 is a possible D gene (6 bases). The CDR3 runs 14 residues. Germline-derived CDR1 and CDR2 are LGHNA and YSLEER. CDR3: CASSQDRTGTLLSF. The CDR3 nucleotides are TGCGCCAGCAGCCAAGATCGTACCGGGACTCTCCTATCATTC.

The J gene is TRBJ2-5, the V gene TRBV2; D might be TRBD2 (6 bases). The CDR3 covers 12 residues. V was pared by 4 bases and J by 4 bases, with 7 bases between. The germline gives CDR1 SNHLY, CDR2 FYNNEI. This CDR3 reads CASSAGGETQYF. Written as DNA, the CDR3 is TGTGCCAGCAGTGCCGGGGGAGAGACCCAGTACTTC.

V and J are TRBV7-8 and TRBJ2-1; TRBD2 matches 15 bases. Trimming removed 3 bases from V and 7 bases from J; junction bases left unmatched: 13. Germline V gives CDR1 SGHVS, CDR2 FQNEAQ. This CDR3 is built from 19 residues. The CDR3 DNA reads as TGTGCCAGCAGCTTCTGGACTAGCGGGGGGGCCCTAAGTGGGAATGAGCAGTTCTTC. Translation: CASSFWTSGGALSGNEQFF.

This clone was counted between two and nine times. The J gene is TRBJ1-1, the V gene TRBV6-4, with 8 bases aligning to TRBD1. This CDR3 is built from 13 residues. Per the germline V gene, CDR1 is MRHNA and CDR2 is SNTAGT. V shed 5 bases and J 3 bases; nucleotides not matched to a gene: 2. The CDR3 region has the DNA TGTGCCAGCAGTTCGGACAGGGACACTGAAGCTTTCTTT. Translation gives CASSSDRDTEAFF.

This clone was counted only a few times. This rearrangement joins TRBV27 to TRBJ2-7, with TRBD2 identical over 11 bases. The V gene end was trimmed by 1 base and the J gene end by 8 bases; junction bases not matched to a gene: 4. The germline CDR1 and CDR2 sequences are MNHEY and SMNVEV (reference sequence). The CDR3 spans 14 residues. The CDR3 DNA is TGTGCCAGCAGTTTATATGCTAGCGGGGGGCAGCAGTACTTC. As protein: CASSLYASGGQQYF.

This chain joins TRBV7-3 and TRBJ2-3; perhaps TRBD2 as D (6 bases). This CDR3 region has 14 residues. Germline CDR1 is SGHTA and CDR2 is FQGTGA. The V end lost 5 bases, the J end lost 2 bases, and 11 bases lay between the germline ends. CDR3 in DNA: TGTGCCAGCAGCCTGGGACTTACCACAGATACGCAGTATTTT. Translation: CASSLGLTTDTQYF.

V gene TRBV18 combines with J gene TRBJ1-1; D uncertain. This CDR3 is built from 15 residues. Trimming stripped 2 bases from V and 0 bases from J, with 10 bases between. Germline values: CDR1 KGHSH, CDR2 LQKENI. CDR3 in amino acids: CASSPNTDVNTEAFF. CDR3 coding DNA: TGTGCCAGCTCACCAAATACAGACGTGAACACTGAAGCTTTCTTT.

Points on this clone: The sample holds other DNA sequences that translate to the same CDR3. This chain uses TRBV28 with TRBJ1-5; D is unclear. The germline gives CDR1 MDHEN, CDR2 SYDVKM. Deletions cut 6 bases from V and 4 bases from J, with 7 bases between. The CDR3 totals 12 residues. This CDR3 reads CASSLANQPQHF. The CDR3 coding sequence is TGTGCCAGCAGCTTAGCGAATCAGCCCCAGCATTTT.